Shown below are 21 T cell receptor beta chains from a single sample sequenced in a study of shared clonotypes between healthy human individuals. Profiling relied on immunoSEQ multiplex PCR, and the TCRdb table lists in-frame clones only, not all of them. Of approximately 2.1 million clones in the sample, more than 80% are singletons; the top ten hold 0.35% to 0.5%. The specimen was naive CD4+ T cells from PBMCs. Subset defined: CD45RA+ positively selected. Receptor source: a man between 18 and 35 years old in good health. Some clones in this sample may be carry-over from other donors' samples.

Regarding this clone: The junction and the germline gene differ at one end; a read error may be behind it. The J gene is TRBJ2-3, the V gene TRBV18; 14 nucleotides agree with TRBD2. This CDR3 has 19 amino acids. Germline V gene lookup returns CDR1 KGHSH and CDR2 LQKENI. CDR3 protein: CASSPPGTSGGVFTDTQYF. The CDR3 coding sequence is TGCGCCAGCTCACCGCCCGGGACTAGCGGGGGCGTATTCACAGATACGCAGTATTTT.

The genes are TRBV11-3 and TRBJ1-1, with a tentative D call TRBD1 (5 bases). Germline assignment: CDR1 SGHNT and CDR2 YENEEA. The CDR3 sequence is 15 residues long. The germline V and J ends were trimmed by 3 bases and 1 base, with 12 bases remaining between them. CDR3 loop: CASSFSGAGNTEAFF. The CDR3 DNA reads as TGTGCCAGCAGCTTCTCTGGGGCGGGGAACACTGAAGCTTTCTTT.

The chain couples TRBV4-2 to TRBJ2-7, with D perhaps TRBD2 (5 bases). CDR1 and CDR2 (germline): LGHNA, YNFKEQ. Between the trimmed V and J ends, which lost 1 base and 6 bases, there was a span of 19 bases. CDR3 length: 16 amino acids. CDR3 protein: CASSQADAGGSFEQYF. The CDR3, as DNA: TGTGCCAGCAGCCAAGCGGATGCGGGTGGATCATTCGAGCAGTACTTC.

This chain joins TRBV4-1 and TRBJ2-2, with 11 nucleotides matching TRBD1. V lost 4 bases, J lost 2 bases, and 3 bases stayed unmatched. The CDR3 consists of 16 residues. The germline V gene encodes CDR1 MGHRA and CDR2 YSYEKL. CDR3 amino acids: CASSLRTGGNTGELFF. CDR3 sequence (DNA): TGCGCCAGCAGCCTAAGGACAGGGGGCAACACCGGGGAGCTGTTTTTT.

This clone appeared once. In nucleotides, the CDR3 is TGTGCCAGCAGGAAGCAACTAGCGGGGAGCCACACAGATACGCAGTATTTT. Translation gives CASRKQLAGSHTDTQYF. The chain combines TRBV7-9 with TRBJ2-3; 10 bases fit TRBD2. This CDR3 is 17 amino acids long. Losses at the gene ends were 6 bases for V and 2 bases for J; bases not matched to a gene: 11. Germline CDR1 reads SEHNR; CDR2 reads FQNEAQ (reference sequence).

V gene TRBV2 combines with J gene TRBJ2-3; 15 bases map to TRBD2. Looked up from germline, CDR1 is SNHLY and CDR2 is FYNNEI. The V segment lost 6 bases and the J segment 3 bases; nucleotides outside the gene matches: 4. CDR3 size: 16 residues. CDR3 sequence: CASSPGLAGGTDTQYF. DNA of the CDR3: TGTGCCAGCAGCCCCGGACTAGCGGGAGGGACAGATACGCAGTATTTT.

With regard to this clone: Other DNA variants within this sample encode the same CDR3. The chain has TRBV18 and TRBJ2-5; 8 nucleotides line up with TRBD1. The V and J ends lost 3 bases and 2 bases, in that order; junction bases with no gene match: 2. This CDR3 spans 14 amino acids. Germline V gene data show CDR1 as KGHSH and CDR2 as LQKENI. DNA for the CDR3: TGTGCCAGCTCACCCGGACAGGGACAAGAGACCCAGTACTTC. It codes for CASSPGQGQETQYF.

J is TRBJ2-3 and V is TRBV29-1; D uncertain. V gave up 7 bases and J gave up 2 bases, with 4 bases separating them. The CDR3 is made up of 10 amino acids. Germline assignment: CDR1 SQVTM and CDR2 ANQGSEA. CDR3 coding DNA: TGCAGCGCCCACACAGATACGCAGTATTTT. Its protein is CSAHTDTQYF.

J is TRBJ2-7 and V is TRBV29-1, with D perhaps being TRBD1 or TRBD2 (5 bases each). CDR1 and CDR2 from the germline V gene are SQVTM and ANQGSEA. The CDR3 runs to 13 residues. Trimming removed 5 bases from V and 7 bases from J, with 18 bases in between. The CDR3 loop reads CSVTRDLSGEQYF. The CDR3 nucleotides read TGCAGCGTTACACGGGACCTCTCGGGTGAGCAGTACTTC.

The chain links TRBV10-3 to TRBJ2-7; 8 bases agree with TRBD1. The CDR3 covers 13 residues. Germline V gene lookup returns CDR1 ENHRY and CDR2 SYGVKD. After removal of 4 bases from V and 4 bases from J, the junction contained 3 bases not matched to a gene. The CDR3 is CAISGQGIYEQYF. Written as DNA, the CDR3 is TGTGCCATCAGTGGACAGGGGATATACGAGCAGTACTTC.

This chain connects TRBV5-1 to TRBJ2-2, with a possible D match to TRBD1 (6 bases). Germline lookup yields CDR1 SGHRS and CDR2 YFSETQ. There are 16 residues in the CDR3. The V end was cut by 3 bases, the J end by 0 bases, with 12 bases between. CDR3 in amino acids: CASSSTGIANTGELFF. The CDR3 nucleotides are TGCGCCAGCAGCTCGACAGGTATCGCGAACACCGGGGAGCTGTTTTTT.

The chain's CDR3 is CASSQTSGTRNEQFF. The CDR3 DNA reads TGCGCCAGCAGCCAGACTAGCGGGACCAGGAATGAGCAGTTCTTC. V is TRBV4-1 and J is TRBJ2-1, with 11 bases lining up with TRBD2. The CDR3 is 15 residues long. With 3 bases clipped from V and 7 bases from J, the junction kept 5 bases outside the gene matches. Germline V gives CDR1 MGHRA, CDR2 YSYEKL.

This chain links TRBV9 with TRBJ2-3; D unclear. Germline assignment: CDR1 SGDLS and CDR2 YYNGEE. The CDR3 runs to 14 residues. V lost 4 bases to trimming and J lost 1 base, with 10 bases between them. CDR3 in DNA: TGTGCCAGCAGCCAGCAGCCTGGCACAGATACGCAGTATTTT. Protein product: CASSQQPGTDTQYF.

V is TRBV7-3 and J is TRBJ2-1; D perhaps matches TRBD2 (6 bases). The length of the CDR3 is 16 residues. Germline assignment: CDR1 SGHTA and CDR2 FQGTGA. V shed 5 bases and J shed 2 bases, with 16 bases lying between them. CDR3 region: CASSALGGVTYNEQFF. In DNA form, the CDR3 reads TGTGCCAGCAGCGCGCTTGGAGGGGTTACCTACAATGAGCAGTTCTTC.

V and J are TRBV15 and TRBJ2-7; D is possibly TRBD1 or TRBD2 (5 bases each). Trimming removed 4 bases at V and 8 bases at J, with 21 bases between. The CDR3 length is 15 residues. Germline CDR1 LNHNV, CDR2 YYDKDF (reference sequence). CDR3 nucleotide sequence: TGTGCCACCAGCAAACCGCAGGGACCCCCGACTAAGCAGTACTTC. Translated, it gives CATSKPQGPPTKQYF.

V gene TRBV2 combines with J gene TRBJ1-5; D not resolved. V was clipped by 0 bases and J by 1 base, with 7 bases between them. The CDR3 runs 15 residues. Per germline, CDR1 SNHLY and CDR2 FYNNEI. The CDR3 coding sequence is TGTGCCAGCAGTGAAGCCACAGCCAGCAATCAGCCCCAGCATTTT. Protein sequence: CASSEATASNQPQHF.

The J gene is TRBJ2-5, the V gene TRBV10-3; maybe TRBD1 (5 bases). The CDR3 totals 11 residues. Trimming took 10 bases from V and 5 from J, leaving 11 bases between them. Germline CDR1 and CDR2: ENHRY and SYGVKD. The CDR3 sequence: CATGPEETQYF. The CDR3 DNA reads TGTGCCACAGGGCCGGAGGAGACCCAGTACTTC.

V and J are TRBV11-3 and TRBJ1-1; D remains ambiguous. The CDR3 loop spans 13 amino acids. With 2 bases removed from V and 7 bases from J, the gap between germline ends came to 11 bases. The germline gives CDR1 SGHNT, CDR2 YENEEA. The CDR3 DNA reads as TGTGCCAGCAGCTTATCCGGTCATCGTGAAGCTTTCTTT. Amino acid sequence: CASSLSGHREAFF.

The rearrangement links TRBV5-1 to TRBJ1-5; TRBD1 aligns across 11 bases. V lost 3 bases and J lost 7; bases outside the gene matches: 3. In germline, CDR1 is SGHRS, CDR2 YFSETQ. This CDR3 spans 14 amino acids. CDR3 nucleotide sequence: TGCGCCAGCAGCTACGGGACAGGGGGGCAGCCCCAGCATTTT. Translated, it gives CASSYGTGGQPQHF.

The V gene is TRBV4-2, the J gene TRBJ2-3; weak D call: TRBD2 (6 bases). This CDR3 has 15 residues. Germline loops: CDR1 LGHNA, CDR2 YNFKEQ. V lost 8 bases and J lost 4, with 19 bases in between. DNA of the CDR3: TGTGCCAGCCTAACAACTATGGGAGGTGCAGATACGCAGTATTTT. The encoded protein is CASLTTMGGADTQYF.

J is TRBJ2-7 and V is TRBV5-6; D unresolved. The germline CDR1 and CDR2 sequences are SGHDT and YYEEEE. CDR3 length: 14 amino acids. The V and J ends lost 5 bases and 2 bases respectively, with 14 bases between them. This CDR3 reads CASRRPADPYEQYF. In DNA form, the CDR3 reads TGTGCCAGCAGGCGACCGGCGGATCCCTACGAGCAGTACTTC.